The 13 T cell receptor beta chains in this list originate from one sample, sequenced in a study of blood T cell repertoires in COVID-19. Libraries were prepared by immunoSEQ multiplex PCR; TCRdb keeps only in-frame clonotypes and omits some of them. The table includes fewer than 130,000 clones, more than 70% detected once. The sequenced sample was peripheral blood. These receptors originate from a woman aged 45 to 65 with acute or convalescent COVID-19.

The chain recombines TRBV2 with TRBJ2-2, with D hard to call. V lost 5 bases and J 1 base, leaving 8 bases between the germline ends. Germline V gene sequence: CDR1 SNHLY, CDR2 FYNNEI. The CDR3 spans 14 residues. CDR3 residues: CASSIDWNTGELFF. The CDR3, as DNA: TGTGCCAGCAGTATCGACTGGAACACCGGGGAGCTGTTTTTT.

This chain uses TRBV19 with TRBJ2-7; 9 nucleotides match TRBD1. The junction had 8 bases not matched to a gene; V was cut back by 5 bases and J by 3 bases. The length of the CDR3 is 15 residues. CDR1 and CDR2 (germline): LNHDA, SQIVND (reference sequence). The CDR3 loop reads CASSPGTGFDYEQYF. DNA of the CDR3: TGTGCCAGTAGTCCCGGGACAGGGTTTGACTACGAGCAGTACTTC.

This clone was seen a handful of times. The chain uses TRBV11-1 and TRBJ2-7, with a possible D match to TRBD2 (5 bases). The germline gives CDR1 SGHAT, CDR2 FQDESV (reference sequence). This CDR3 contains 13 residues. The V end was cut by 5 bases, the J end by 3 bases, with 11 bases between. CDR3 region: CASSTRGSYEQYF. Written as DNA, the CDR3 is TGTGCCAGCAGCACGCGAGGGAGCTACGAGCAGTACTTC.

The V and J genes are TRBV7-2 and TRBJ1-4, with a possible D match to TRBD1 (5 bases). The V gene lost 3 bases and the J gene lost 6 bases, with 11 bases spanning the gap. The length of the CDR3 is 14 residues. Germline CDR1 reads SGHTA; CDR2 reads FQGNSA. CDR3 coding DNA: TGTGCCAGCAGCTTTAGAAAAGGGGATGAAAAACTGTTTTTT. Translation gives CASSFRKGDEKLFF.

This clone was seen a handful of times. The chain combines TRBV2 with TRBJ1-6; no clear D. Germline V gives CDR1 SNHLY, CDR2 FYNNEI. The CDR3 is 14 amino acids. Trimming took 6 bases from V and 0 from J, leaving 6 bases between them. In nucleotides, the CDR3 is TGTGCCAGCAGGGGCAGCTCCTATAATTCACCCCTCCACTTT. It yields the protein CASRGSSYNSPLHF.

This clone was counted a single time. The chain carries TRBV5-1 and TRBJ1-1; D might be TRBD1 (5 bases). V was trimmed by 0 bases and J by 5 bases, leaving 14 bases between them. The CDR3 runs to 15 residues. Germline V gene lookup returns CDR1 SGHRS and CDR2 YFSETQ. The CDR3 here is CASSLGWRDLTEAFF. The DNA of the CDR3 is TGCGCCAGCAGCTTGGGATGGAGGGACCTAACTGAAGCTTTCTTT.

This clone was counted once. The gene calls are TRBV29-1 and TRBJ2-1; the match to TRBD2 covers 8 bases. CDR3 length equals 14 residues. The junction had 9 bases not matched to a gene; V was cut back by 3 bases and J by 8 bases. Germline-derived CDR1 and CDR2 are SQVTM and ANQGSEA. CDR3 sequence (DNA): TGCAGCGTTGAGAAGTCGGGAGGGATGTATGAGCAGTTCTTC. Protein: CSVEKSGGMYEQFF.

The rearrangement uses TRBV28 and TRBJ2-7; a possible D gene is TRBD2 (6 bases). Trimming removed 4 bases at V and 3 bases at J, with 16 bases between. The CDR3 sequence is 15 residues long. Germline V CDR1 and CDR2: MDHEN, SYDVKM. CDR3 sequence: CASSSAGTFYYEQYF. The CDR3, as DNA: TGTGCCAGCAGTTCAGCCGGGACTTTCTACTACGAGCAGTACTTC.

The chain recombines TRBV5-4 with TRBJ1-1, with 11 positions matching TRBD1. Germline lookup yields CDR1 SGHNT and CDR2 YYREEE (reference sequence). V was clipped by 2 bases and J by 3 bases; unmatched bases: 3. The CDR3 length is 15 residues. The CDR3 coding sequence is TGTGCCAGCAGCTTTGGGGGACAGGGGGACACTGAAGCTTTCTTT. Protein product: CASSFGGQGDTEAFF.

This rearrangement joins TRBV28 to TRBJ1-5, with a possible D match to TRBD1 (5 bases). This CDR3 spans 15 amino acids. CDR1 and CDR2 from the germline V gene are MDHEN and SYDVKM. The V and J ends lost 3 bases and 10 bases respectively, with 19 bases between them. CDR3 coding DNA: TGTGCCAGCAGTTTTACTCCCGGGGGACTTGGCCCCCAGCATTTT. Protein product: CASSFTPGGLGPQHF.

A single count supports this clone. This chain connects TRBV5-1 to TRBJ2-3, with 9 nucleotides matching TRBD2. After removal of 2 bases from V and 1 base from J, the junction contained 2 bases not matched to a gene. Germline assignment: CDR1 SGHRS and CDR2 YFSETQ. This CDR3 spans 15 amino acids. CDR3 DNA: TGCGCCAGCAGCTTTTTAGCGGGAGGCACAGATACGCAGTATTTT. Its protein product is CASSFLAGGTDTQYF. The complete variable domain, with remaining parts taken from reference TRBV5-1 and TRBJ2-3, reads KAGVTQTPRYLIKTRGQQVTLSCSPISGHRSVSWYQQTPGQGLQFLFEYFSETQRNKGNFPGRFSGRQFSNSRSEMNVSTLELGDSALYLCASSFLAGGTDTQYFGPGTRLTVL.

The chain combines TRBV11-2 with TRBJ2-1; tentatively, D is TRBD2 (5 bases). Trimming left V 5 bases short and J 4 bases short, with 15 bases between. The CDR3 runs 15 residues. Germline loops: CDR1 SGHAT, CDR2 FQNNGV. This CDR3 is CASSNGGRSYNEQFF. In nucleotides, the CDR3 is TGTGCCAGCAGCAACGGCGGGCGAAGTTACAATGAGCAGTTCTTC.

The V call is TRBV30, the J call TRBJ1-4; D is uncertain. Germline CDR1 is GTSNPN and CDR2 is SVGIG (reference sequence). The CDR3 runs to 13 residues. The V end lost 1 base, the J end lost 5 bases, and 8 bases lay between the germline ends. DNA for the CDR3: TGTGCCTGGAGTGGCCAGATCAATGAAAAACTGTTTTTT. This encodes CAWSGQINEKLFF.